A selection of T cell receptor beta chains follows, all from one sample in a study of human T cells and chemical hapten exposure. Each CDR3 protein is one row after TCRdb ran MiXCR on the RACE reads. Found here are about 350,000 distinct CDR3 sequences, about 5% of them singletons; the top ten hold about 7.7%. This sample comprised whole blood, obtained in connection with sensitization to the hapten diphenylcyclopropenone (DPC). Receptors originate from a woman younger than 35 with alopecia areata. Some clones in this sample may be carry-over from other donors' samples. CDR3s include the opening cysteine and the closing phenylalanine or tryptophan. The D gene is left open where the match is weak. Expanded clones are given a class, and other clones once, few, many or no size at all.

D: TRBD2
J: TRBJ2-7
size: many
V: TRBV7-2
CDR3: CASSLFPGLAGGPDYEQYF
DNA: TGTGCCAGCAGCTTATTTCCGGGACTAGCGGGGGGACCGGACTACGAGCAGTACTTC

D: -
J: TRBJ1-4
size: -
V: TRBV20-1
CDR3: CSADGTPNEKLFF
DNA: TGCAGTGCCGACGGGACACCAAATGAAAAACTGTTTTTT

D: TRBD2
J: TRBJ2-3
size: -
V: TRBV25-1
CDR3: CASSLTSGSNTDTQYF
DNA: TGTGCCAGCAGCTTAACTAGCGGGTCAAACACAGATACGCAGTATTTT

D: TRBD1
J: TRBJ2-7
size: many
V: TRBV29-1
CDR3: CSGGTGKNYEQYF
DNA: TGCAGCGGTGGGACAGGGAAAAACTACGAGCAGTACTTC

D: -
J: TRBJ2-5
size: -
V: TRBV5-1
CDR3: CASSLVHPGEETQYF
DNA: TGCGCCAGCAGCTTGGTCCATCCGGGGGAAGAGACCCAGTACTTC

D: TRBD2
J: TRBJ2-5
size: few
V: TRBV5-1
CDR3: CASSSGTSGVQETQYF
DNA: TGCGCCAGCAGCTCCGGGACTAGCGGGGTACAAGAGACCCAGTACTTC

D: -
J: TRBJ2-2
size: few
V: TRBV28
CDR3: CASSRGKITGELFF
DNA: TGTGCCAGCAGCAGGGGAAAAATAACCGGGGAGCTGTTTTTT

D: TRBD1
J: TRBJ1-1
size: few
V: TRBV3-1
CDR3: CASSVRGQGLTEAFF
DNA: TGTGCCAGCAGCGTAAGGGGACAGGGGCTCACTGAAGCTTTCTTT

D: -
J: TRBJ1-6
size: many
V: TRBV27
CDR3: CASKYRGDNSPLHF
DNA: TGTGCCAGCAAATACAGAGGGGATAATTCACCCCTCCACTTT

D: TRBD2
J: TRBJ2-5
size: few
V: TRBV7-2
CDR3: CASSLGAGERTQYF
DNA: TGTGCCAGCAGCTTGGGAGCGGGGGAGAGGACCCAGTACTTC

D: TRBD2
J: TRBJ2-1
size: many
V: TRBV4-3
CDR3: CASSQDRGGLRDEQFF
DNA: TGCGCCAGCAGCCAAGATCGGGGGGGCCTAAGGGATGAGCAGTTCTTC

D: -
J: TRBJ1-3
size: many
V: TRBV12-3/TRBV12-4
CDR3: CASSPGTLVWPQNTIYF
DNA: TGTGCCAGCAGTCCCGGGACGCTCGTCTGGCCCCAAAACACCATATATTTT

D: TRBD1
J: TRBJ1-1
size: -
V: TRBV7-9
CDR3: CASSLWDRDDEAFF
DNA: TGTGCCAGCAGCTTATGGGACAGGGACGATGAAGCTTTCTTT

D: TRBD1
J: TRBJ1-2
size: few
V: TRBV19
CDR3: CASTLALTDREAYGYTF
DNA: TGTGCCAGTACCCTGGCTCTAACGGACAGGGAAGCCTATGGCTACACCTTC

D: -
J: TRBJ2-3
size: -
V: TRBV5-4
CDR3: CASSLDSGHTDTQYF
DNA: TGTGCCAGCAGCTTGGATAGCGGACACACAGATACGCAGTATTTT

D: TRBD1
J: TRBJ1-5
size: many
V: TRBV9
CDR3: CASSGTGMQPQQF
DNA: TGTGCCAGCAGCGGGACAGGGATGCAGCCCCAGCAATTT

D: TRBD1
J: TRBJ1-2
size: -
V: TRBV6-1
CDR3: CASNGKIMTGGAGYTF
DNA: TGTGCCAGCAACGGGAAAATTATGACAGGGGGCGCGGGCTACACCTTC

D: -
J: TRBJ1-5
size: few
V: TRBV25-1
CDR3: CASGGYNQPQHF
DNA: TGTGCCAGCGGTGGATATAATCAGCCCCAGCATTTT

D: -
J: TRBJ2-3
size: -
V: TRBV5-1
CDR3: CASSQAQVIQLGSTQYF
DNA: TGCGCCAGCAGCCAAGCACAGGTGATTCAGTTGGGGAGTACGCAGTATTTT

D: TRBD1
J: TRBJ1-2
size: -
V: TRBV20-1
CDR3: CSAPLDRDLRYGYTF
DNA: TGCAGTGCCCCTCTTGACAGGGATCTTAGATACGGCTACACCTTC

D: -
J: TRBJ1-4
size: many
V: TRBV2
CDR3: CASNQRFRVRNEKLFF
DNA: TGTGCCAGCAACCAGAGGTTCCGGGTACGGAATGAAAAACTGTTTTTT

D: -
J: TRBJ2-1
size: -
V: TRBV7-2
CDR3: CASSPRSGATFF
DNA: TGTGCCAGCAGCCCCCGATCGGGGGCCACGTTCTTC

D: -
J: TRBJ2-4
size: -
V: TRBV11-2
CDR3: CASSLEEAGLAKNIQYF
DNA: TGTGCCAGCAGCTTAGAAGAAGCGGGCCTAGCCAAAAACATTCAGTACTTC

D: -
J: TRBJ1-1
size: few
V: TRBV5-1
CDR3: CASSRRGSMNTEAFF
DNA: TGCGCCAGCAGCCGGCGGGGGTCCATGAACACTGAAGCTTTCTTT

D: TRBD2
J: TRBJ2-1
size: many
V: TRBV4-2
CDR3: CASSQDRLAPDEQFF
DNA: TGTGCCAGCAGCCAAGATCGACTAGCCCCGGATGAGCAGTTCTTC

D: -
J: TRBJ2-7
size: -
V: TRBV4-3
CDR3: CASSQASPGTAYEQYF
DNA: TGCGCCAGCAGCCAGGCTAGTCCCGGGACCGCCTACGAGCAGTACTTC

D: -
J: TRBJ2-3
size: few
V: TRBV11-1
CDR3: CASSLESSADTQYF
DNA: TGTGCCAGCAGCTTAGAGAGTAGCGCAGATACGCAGTATTTT

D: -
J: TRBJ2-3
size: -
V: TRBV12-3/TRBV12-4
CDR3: CASSLSVGRYDF
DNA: TGTGCCAGCAGTTTATCGGTCGGCCGGTATGATTTT

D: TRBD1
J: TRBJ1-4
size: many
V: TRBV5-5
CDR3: CASSLEGQGTEKLFF
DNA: TGTGCCAGCAGCTTGGAGGGACAGGGGACCGAAAAACTGTTTTTT

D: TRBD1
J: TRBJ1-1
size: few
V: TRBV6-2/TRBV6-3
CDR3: CASSQGAEAFF
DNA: TGTGCCAGCAGCCAGGGGGCTGAAGCTTTCTTT

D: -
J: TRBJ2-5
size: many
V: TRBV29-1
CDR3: CSVEFLGAGIRETQYF
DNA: TGCAGCGTTGAGTTTCTAGGCGCGGGGATTAGGGAGACCCAGTACTTC

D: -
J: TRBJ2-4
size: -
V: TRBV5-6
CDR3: CASSPERGMGKNIQYF
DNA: TGTGCCAGCAGCCCGGAACGGGGAATGGGCAAAAACATTCAGTACTTC

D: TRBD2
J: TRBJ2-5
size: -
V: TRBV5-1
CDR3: CASSSAPGGMETQYF
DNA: TGCGCCAGCAGCTCCGCACCGGGAGGGATGGAGACCCAGTACTTC

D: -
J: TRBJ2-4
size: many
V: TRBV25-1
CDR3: CASSTPQEPKNIQYF
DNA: TGTGCCAGCTCCACACCCCAGGAGCCCAAAAACATTCAGTACTTC

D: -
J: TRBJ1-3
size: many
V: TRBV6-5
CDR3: CASQVQGAGNTIYF
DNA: TGTGCCAGCCAAGTACAGGGCGCTGGAAACACCATATATTTT

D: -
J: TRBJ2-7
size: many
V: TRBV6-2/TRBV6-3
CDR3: CASSYPTVEQYF
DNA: TGTGCCAGCAGTTACCCGACCGTCGAGCAGTACTTC